Following are 8 T cell receptor beta chains from one sample sequenced in a study of cytomegalovirus exposure and HLA in healthy donors. TCRdb keeps only in-frame clones here, not all; method: immunoSEQ multiplex PCR. The data hold 75,000 to 90,000 clones, with 95% observed a single time. Sequences were obtained from PBMCs. The source is a woman aged 18-29 years in good health and CMV-seronegative.

The chain employs TRBV19 and TRBJ2-7, with 9 positions matching TRBD1. Unmatched junction bases numbered 19, after V lost 3 bases and J lost 4 bases. Per germline, CDR1 LNHDA and CDR2 SQIVND (reference sequence). This CDR3 contains 19 residues. The CDR3 sequence is CASSMLPGQGRPRAYEQYF. The CDR3 coding sequence is TGTGCCAGTAGTATGCTTCCGGGACAGGGACGGCCGAGGGCGTACGAGCAGTACTTC.

The genes are TRBV11-2 and TRBJ1-3; the D is unclear. Germline V lookup: CDR1 SGHAT, CDR2 FQNNGV. V was cut by 1 base and J by 2 bases, with 6 bases left in between. CDR3 length: 14 amino acids. The CDR3 loop reads CASSLGPAGNTIYF. The CDR3, as DNA: TGTGCCAGCAGCTTAGGGCCAGCTGGAAACACCATATATTTT.

This sequence joins TRBV9 and TRBJ2-5, with 8 bases matching TRBD2. CDR1 and CDR2 from the germline V gene are SGDLS and YYNGEE. CDR3 length: 14 amino acids. V was pared by 0 bases and J by 5 bases, with 3 bases of the junction left unmatched. Here the CDR3 reads CASSVAGGGETQYF. The CDR3 DNA sequence: TGTGCCAGCAGCGTAGCGGGAGGGGGGGAGACCCAGTACTTC.

The chain uses TRBV30 and TRBJ1-2; D might be TRBD1 (5 bases). In germline, CDR1 is GTSNPN, CDR2 SVGIG (reference sequence). The CDR3 spans 15 residues. Between the trimmed V and J ends, which lost 0 bases and 3 bases, there was a span of 14 bases. The CDR3 DNA reads TGTGCCTGGAGTGTCCCCAGGGTAGGGCACTATGGCTACACCTTC. Encoded protein: CAWSVPRVGHYGYTF.

The J gene is TRBJ2-7, the V gene TRBV6-1, with D possibly TRBD1 on 5 matching bases. Trimming took 2 bases from V and 2 from J, leaving 7 bases between them. The CDR3 is made up of 13 amino acids. Germline V gives CDR1 MNHNS, CDR2 SASEGT. This CDR3 reads CASSELDTYEQYF. DNA of the CDR3: TGTGCCAGCAGTGAACTGGACACCTACGAGCAGTACTTC.

The rearrangement uses TRBV5-1 and TRBJ2-7; 8 bases fit TRBD1. The CDR3 covers 15 residues. Losses at the gene ends were 2 bases for V and 2 bases for J; bases not matched to a gene: 6. Germline CDR1 reads SGHRS; CDR2 reads YFSETQ. CDR3 sequence reads: CASSFRTGQTYEQYF. CDR3 nucleotides: TGCGCCAGCAGCTTCCGGACAGGGCAAACCTACGAGCAGTACTTC.

The chain joins TRBV4-1 to TRBJ2-7, with 9 bases identical to TRBD1. The germline CDR1 and CDR2 sequences are MGHRA and YSYEKL. There are 16 residues in the CDR3. V was clipped by 1 base and J by 7 bases; unmatched bases: 11. The CDR3 DNA sequence: TGCGCCAGCAGCCAAGGGGGGGGACAGGGTCTTTGGGAGCAGTACTTC. This codes for CASSQGGGQGLWEQYF.

The chain is built from TRBV30 and TRBJ1-2; weak D call: TRBD1 (5 bases). The CDR3 has 14 amino acids. Germline CDR1 reads GTSNPN; CDR2 reads SVGIG (reference sequence). V lost 1 base, J lost 6 bases, and 15 bases lay in between. This CDR3 is CAWSEGIGQNGYTF. CDR3 coding DNA: TGTGCCTGGAGTGAGGGGATTGGCCAGAATGGCTACACCTTC.